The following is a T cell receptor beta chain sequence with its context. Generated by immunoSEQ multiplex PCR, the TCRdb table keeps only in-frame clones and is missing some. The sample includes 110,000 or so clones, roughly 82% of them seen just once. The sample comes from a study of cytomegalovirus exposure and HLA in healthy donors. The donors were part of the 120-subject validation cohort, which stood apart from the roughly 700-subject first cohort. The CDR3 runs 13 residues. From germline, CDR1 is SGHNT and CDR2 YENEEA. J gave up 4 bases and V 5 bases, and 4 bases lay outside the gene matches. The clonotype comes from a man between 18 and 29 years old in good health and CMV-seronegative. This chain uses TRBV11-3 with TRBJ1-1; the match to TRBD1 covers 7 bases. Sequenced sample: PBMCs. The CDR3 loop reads CASSATGVTEAFF. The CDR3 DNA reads TGTGCCAGCAGCGCCACAGGGGTCACTGAAGCTTTCTTT.